This T cell receptor beta chain was profiled in a study of identical twins. TCRdb ran MiXCR on the 5' RACE reads and lists one entry per CDR3 protein. The sample carries roughly 470,000 distinct CDR3 sequences, over 11% recorded once. This sample was also put to use in a study of yellow fever vaccine responses in identical twins.

The sample comprised CD4+ T cells sorted from blood. This sequence was found in a woman under 30 in good health.

CDR3 coding DNA: TGTGCCAGCAGTTACACGGGACAGGGCATATACGAGCAGTACTTC. It encodes CASSYTGQGIYEQYF. The V call is TRBV6-2 or TRBV6-3, the J call TRBJ2-7; TRBD1 agrees at 9 bases. The CDR3 totals 15 residues. Germline trimming cut 2 bases from V and 4 bases from J; bases unmatched to any gene: 6. In germline, CDR1 is MNHEY, CDR2 SVGEGT.